This TCR beta chain stems from a study of cytomegalovirus exposure and HLA in healthy donors. Study background: HLA-typed donors were the source of about 85 million unique TCRs, which an early data release held. Study-wide results and limits: V- and J-gene trimming of TCR beta was linked (in a later analysis) to a missense DCLRE1C variant. Segments of the TCR beta V type were, in most cases, productive about 90% or about 30% of the time in an earlier analysis.

The V and J ends lost 4 bases and 7 bases, in that order; junction bases with no gene match: 6. CDR3 length: 12 amino acids. The V gene's germline CDR1 is GTSNPN and CDR2 SVGIG (reference sequence). This PCR relied on a set of 60 Vbeta primers and 13 Jbeta primers. Sequenced by immunoSEQ multiplex PCR; TCRdb stores in-frame clones only, minus some. The sample holds some 150,000 clones, 60% to 80% seen once. This clone was recorded once. Antigen: not known. The chain recombines TRBV30 with TRBJ1-2; TRBD1 aligns across 7 bases. This clonotype was sampled from a middle-aged man in good health and CMV-seronegative. The sequenced material came from PBMCs. The CDR3 here is CAWTKGTAGYTF. The CDR3 nucleotides read TGTGCCTGGACGAAGGGGACAGCTGGCTACACCTTC. Complete variable domain (other parts from reference TRBV30 and TRBJ1-2): SQTIHQWPATLVQPVGSPLSLECTVEGTSNPNLYWYRQAAGRGLQLLFYSVGIGQISSEVPQNLSASRPQDRQFILSSKKLLLSDSGFYLCAWTKGTAGYTFGSGTRLTVV.